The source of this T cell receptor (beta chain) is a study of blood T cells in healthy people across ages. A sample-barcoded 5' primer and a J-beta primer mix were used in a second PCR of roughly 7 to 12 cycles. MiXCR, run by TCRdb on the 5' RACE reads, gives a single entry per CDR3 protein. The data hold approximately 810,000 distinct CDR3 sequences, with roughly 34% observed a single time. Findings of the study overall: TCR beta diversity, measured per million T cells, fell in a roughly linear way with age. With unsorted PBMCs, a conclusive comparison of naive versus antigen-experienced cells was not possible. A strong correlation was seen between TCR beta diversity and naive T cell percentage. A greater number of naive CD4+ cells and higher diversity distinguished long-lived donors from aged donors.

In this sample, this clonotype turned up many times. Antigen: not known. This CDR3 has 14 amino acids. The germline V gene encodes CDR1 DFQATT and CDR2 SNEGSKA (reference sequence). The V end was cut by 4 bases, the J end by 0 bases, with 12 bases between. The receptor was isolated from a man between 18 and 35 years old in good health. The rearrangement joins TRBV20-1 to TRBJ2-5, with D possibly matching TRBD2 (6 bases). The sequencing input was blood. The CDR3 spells CSATGGWYQETQYF. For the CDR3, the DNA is TGCAGTGCTACCGGGGGATGGTACCAAGAGACCCAGTACTTC.